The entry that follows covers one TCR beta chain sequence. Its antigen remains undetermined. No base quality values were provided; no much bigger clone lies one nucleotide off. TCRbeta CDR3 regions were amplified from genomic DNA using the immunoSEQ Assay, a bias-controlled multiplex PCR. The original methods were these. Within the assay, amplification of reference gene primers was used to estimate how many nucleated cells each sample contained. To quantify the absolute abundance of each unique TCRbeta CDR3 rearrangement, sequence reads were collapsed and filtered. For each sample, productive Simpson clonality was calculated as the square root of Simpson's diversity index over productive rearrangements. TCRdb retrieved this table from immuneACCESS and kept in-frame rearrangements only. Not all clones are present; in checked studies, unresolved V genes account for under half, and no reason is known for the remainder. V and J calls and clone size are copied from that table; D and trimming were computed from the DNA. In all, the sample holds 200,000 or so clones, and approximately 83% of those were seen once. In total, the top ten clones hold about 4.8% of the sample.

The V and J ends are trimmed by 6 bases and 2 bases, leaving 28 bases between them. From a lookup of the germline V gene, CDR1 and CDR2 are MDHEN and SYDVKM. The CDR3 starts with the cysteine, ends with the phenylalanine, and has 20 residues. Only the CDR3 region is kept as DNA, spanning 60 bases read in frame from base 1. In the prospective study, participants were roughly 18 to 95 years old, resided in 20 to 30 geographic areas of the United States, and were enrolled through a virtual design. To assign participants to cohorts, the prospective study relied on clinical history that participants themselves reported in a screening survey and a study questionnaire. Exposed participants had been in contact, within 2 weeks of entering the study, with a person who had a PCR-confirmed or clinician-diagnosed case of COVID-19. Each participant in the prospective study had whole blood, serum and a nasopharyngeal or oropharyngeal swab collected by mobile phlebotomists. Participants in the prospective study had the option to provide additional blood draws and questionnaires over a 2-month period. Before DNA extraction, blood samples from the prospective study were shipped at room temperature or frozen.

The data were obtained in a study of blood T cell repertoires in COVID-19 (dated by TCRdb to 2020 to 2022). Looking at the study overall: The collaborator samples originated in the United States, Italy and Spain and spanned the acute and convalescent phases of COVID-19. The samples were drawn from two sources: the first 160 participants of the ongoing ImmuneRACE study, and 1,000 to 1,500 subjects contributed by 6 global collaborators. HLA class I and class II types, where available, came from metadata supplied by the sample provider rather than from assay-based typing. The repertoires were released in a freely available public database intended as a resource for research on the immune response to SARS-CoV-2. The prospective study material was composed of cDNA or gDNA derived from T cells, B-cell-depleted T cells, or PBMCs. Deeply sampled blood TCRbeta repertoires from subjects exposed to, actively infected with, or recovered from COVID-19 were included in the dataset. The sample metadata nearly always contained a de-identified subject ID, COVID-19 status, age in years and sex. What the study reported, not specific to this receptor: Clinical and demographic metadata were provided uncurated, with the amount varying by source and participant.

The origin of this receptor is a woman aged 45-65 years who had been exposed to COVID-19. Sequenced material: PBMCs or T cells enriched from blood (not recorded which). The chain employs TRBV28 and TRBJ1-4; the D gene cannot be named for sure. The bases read TGTGCCAGCAGCCCCACGGTGCTTAAGCCACGGGTAGCGACTAATGAAAAACTGTTTTTT. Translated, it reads CASSPTVLKPRVATNEKLFF.